This paragraph covers one T cell receptor (beta chain) sequence. The PCR was carried out with 60 Vbeta primers and 13 Jbeta primers. Measured with immunoSEQ multiplex PCR; TCRdb has only the in-frame clones, and not every one. Altogether 90,000 to 150,000 clones are present, less than 65% being singletons, with the ten largest covering 9% to 10%. Trimming pared 4 bases from V and 1 base from J, leaving 9 bases between. CDR3 length: 14 amino acids. CDR1 SGHRS and CDR2 YFSETQ come from the germline V gene. This specimen comes from a study of cytomegalovirus exposure and HLA in healthy donors. The gene calls are TRBV5-1 and TRBJ1-3; D not certain. Sequencing was done on a sample of PBMCs. This receptor was identified in a man aged 35-49 years in good health and CMV-seropositive. Written as DNA, the CDR3 is TGCGCCAGCAGCCGTGGAGGTTCTGGAAACACCATATATTTT. Translated, it gives CASSRGGSGNTIYF.